The present entry profiles one TCR beta chain with its context. Its target is not known. This table comes from immunoSEQ multiplex PCR, and its TCRdb copy is limited to in-frame clones, with some not included. The repertoire includes roughly 130,000 clones, around 90% of them detected once, and approximately 1.5% sits in the top ten. This sample is drawn from a study of T cell responses to AZD1222 COVID-19 vaccine. As for the study in general: The analysis combined second doses at about 4 or about 12 weeks. Study outcomes and limitations: Repertoire collection took place solely once the T cell response had peaked. Among spike-specific TCRs, nearly half reportedly target unmutated variant regions.

V gave up 2 bases and J gave up 3 bases, with 16 bases separating them. Germline V gene lookup returns CDR1 KGHDR and CDR2 SFDVKD. This CDR3 has 16 amino acids. This sequence joins TRBV24-1 and TRBJ2-7; D might be TRBD1 or TRBD2, each matching 5 bases. This TCR derives from an adult in good health. Sample: peripheral blood, taken on day 0 of AZD1222 vaccination. CDR3 in amino acids: CATSDSTGAGVYEQYF. CDR3 sequence (DNA): TGTGCCACCAGTGATTCAACCGGGGCAGGAGTCTACGAGCAGTACTTC.